Each of the 18 T cell receptor beta chains below was sequenced from the same sample in a study of T cell responses to AZD1222 COVID-19 vaccine. Produced via immunoSEQ multiplex PCR; TCRdb's table is partial and in-frame only. The sample shows 120,000 or so clones, roughly 92% of them seen only once. The sample consisted of peripheral blood, taken 28 days after the second AZD1222 dose. These receptors were taken from an adult who received the AZD1222 COVID-19 vaccine.

As regards this clone: Other DNA sequences in the sample encode the same CDR3. Written as DNA, the CDR3 is TGTGCCAGCAGTCTTCAGGGCTATGGCTACACCTTC. It encodes CASSLQGYGYTF. The V call is TRBV28, the J call TRBJ1-2, with a possible D match to TRBD1 (5 bases). Deletions cut 5 bases from V and 4 bases from J, with 8 bases between. This CDR3 has 12 amino acids. Germline values: CDR1 MDHEN, CDR2 SYDVKM.

The V gene is TRBV4-1, the J gene TRBJ1-4; D possibly corresponds to TRBD1 (5 bases). Trimming removed 1 base from V and 6 bases from J, with 15 bases in between. There are 16 residues in the CDR3. Germline V gene sequence: CDR1 MGHRA, CDR2 YSYEKL. The DNA for the CDR3 is TGCGCCAGCAGCCAAGTGGACCGGGACTTATATGAAAAACTGTTTTTT. Its protein is CASSQVDRDLYEKLFF.

This clone was recorded only once. The CDR3 reads CASPWDPLYNEQFF. The DNA for the CDR3 is TGTGCCAGCCCCTGGGACCCACTCTACAATGAGCAGTTCTTC. The chain is built from TRBV25-1 and TRBJ2-1, with D tentatively TRBD1 or TRBD2 (5 bases each). Germline CDR1 is MGHDK and CDR2 is SYGVNS. The ends were cut back, 8 bases at V and 3 bases at J, with 14 bases in the middle. The CDR3 has 14 residues.

This chain links TRBV7-9 with TRBJ2-7; 8 bases are a match to TRBD1. The CDR3 is 15 amino acids. Germline loops: CDR1 SEHNR, CDR2 FQNEAQ (reference sequence). J was trimmed by 2 bases and V by 5 bases; bases with no gene match: 8. The CDR3 reads CASSAGQGTTYEQYF. Here the CDR3 DNA reads TGTGCCAGCAGCGCCGGACAGGGTACCACCTACGAGCAGTACTTC.

The rearrangement uses TRBV20-1 and TRBJ2-3, with unresolved D. This CDR3 comprises 11 residues. CDR1 and CDR2 from the germline V gene are DFQATT and SNEGSKA (reference sequence). Trimming cost V 6 bases and J 5 bases, with 9 bases left between them. The CDR3 DNA follows: TGCAGTGCCCTCCACGGAGATACGCAGTATTTT. As protein: CSALHGDTQYF.

This chain connects TRBV12-3 or TRBV12-4 to TRBJ2-7; D is perhaps TRBD1 or TRBD2 (6 bases each). The germline V and J ends were trimmed by 5 bases and 4 bases, with 12 bases remaining between them. This CDR3 region has 13 residues. As DNA, the CDR3 is TGTGCCAGCAGTCGACAGGCGGGGTACGAGCAGTACTTC. Protein product: CASSRQAGYEQYF.

Regarding this clone: The sample holds other DNA sequences that translate to the same CDR3. The chain carries TRBV6-5 and TRBJ1-5; 9 bases are a match to TRBD1. The germline V gene has CDR1 MNHEY and CDR2 SVGAGI. The CDR3 sequence is 16 residues long. Germline trimming cut 0 bases from V and 2 bases from J; bases unmatched to any gene: 2. The CDR3 sequence is CASSYSGQGGNQPQHF. The CDR3 bases are TGTGCCAGCAGTTACTCGGGACAGGGCGGCAATCAGCCCCAGCATTTT.

V and J are TRBV7-2 and TRBJ2-1, with 10 bases identical to TRBD2. The V and J ends lost 7 bases and 12 bases, in that order; junction bases with no gene match: 9. Germline-derived CDR1 and CDR2 are SGHTA and FQGNSA. This CDR3 spans 13 amino acids. CDR3 loop: CASTILQRGGQFF. CDR3 nucleotides: TGTGCCAGCACCATCCTTCAGCGGGGGGGGCAGTTCTTC.

This chain links TRBV18 with TRBJ2-7; D tentatively fits TRBD1 or TRBD2 (5 bases each). Trimming left V 3 bases short and J 0 bases short, with 12 bases between. CDR1 is KGHSH and CDR2 is LQKENI in the germline V gene. The CDR3 length is 15 residues. The CDR3 region is CASSPGTASSYEQYF. The CDR3, as DNA: TGTGCCAGCTCACCCGGGACGGCCAGCTCCTACGAGCAGTACTTC.

This chain joins TRBV13 and TRBJ1-1; unclear D gene. Germline assignment: CDR1 PRHDT and CDR2 FYEKMQ (reference sequence). The CDR3 sequence is 13 residues long. V lost 3 bases and J 6 bases, leaving 11 bases between the germline ends. CDR3 sequence (DNA): TGTGCCAGCAGCTTCGGGTGGAGGTCTGAAGCTTTCTTT. The encoded protein is CASSFGWRSEAFF.

V and J are TRBV7-2 and TRBJ1-1; TRBD1 matches at 11 bases. CDR1 and CDR2 from the germline V gene are SGHTA and FQGNSA. This CDR3 region has 16 residues. J lost 0 bases, V lost 5 bases, and 5 bases had no gene match. CDR3 nucleotide sequence: TGTGCCAGCAGCGCGAGGGACAGGGGGGTGAACACTGAAGCTTTCTTT. Amino acids: CASSARDRGVNTEAFF. The full variable domain, in which reference TRBV7-2 and TRBJ1-1 provide the parts outside the CDR3, is GAGVSQSPSNKVTEKGKDVELRCDPISGHTALYWYRQSLGQGLEFLIYFQGNSAPDKSGLPSDRFSAERTGGSVSTLTIQRTQQEDSAVYLCASSARDRGVNTEAFFGQGTRLTVV.

The J gene is TRBJ2-5, the V gene TRBV5-1; D may be TRBD1 (5 bases). The CDR3 contains 14 residues. Trimming removed 0 bases from V and 2 bases from J, with 8 bases in between. Germline CDR1 SGHRS, CDR2 YFSETQ. The CDR3 DNA reads TGCGCCAGCAGCTTGGGACAGTTACAAGAGACCCAGTACTTC. This sequence encodes CASSLGQLQETQYF. The full variable domain, with the rest looked up from reference TRBV5-1 and TRBJ2-5, is KAGVTQTPRYLIKTRGQQVTLSCSPISGHRSVSWYQQTPGQGLQFLFEYFSETQRNKGNFPGRFSGRQFSNSRSEMNVSTLELGDSALYLCASSLGQLQETQYFGPGTRLLVL.

The CDR3 nucleotides read TGTGCCAGCCAGAACACCGGGGAGCTGTTTTTT. Translated: CASQNTGELFF. The chain joins TRBV18 to TRBJ2-2; D remains ambiguous. Germline lookup yields CDR1 KGHSH and CDR2 LQKENI. The CDR3 runs to 11 residues. Deletions cut 8 bases from V and 1 base from J, with 2 bases between.

The CDR3 DNA reads as TGCGCCAGCAGCCTACAGGTTAGGGGCACCACTGAAGCTTTCTTT. Protein: CASSLQVRGTTEAFF. The chain is built from TRBV5-1 and TRBJ1-1; weak D call: TRBD1 (5 bases). The germline CDR1 and CDR2 sequences are SGHRS and YFSETQ. The CDR3 has 15 residues. Deletions cut 4 bases from V and 4 bases from J, with 17 bases between.

The V gene is TRBV12-5, the J gene TRBJ1-2; unclear D gene. V lost 6 bases and J lost 4, with 3 bases in between. The CDR3 loop spans 10 amino acids. Per the germline V gene, CDR1 is LGHNT and CDR2 is FRNRAP. CDR3 residues: CASGFYGYTF. CDR3 nucleotides: TGTGCTAGTGGCTTCTATGGCTACACCTTC.

The rearrangement uses TRBV4-3 and TRBJ1-5; D gene uncertain. CDR1 is LGHNA and CDR2 is YSLEER in the germline V gene. The CDR3 sequence is 15 residues long. Deletions cut 1 base from V and 1 base from J, with 8 bases between. The DNA for the CDR3 is TGCGCCAGCAGCCAAGCGGTATTGAGCAATCAGCCCCAGCATTTT. This codes for CASSQAVLSNQPQHF.

The chain links TRBV19 to TRBJ2-7; tentatively, D is TRBD2 (5 bases). CDR1 and CDR2 (germline): LNHDA, SQIVND (reference sequence). CDR3 size: 16 residues. Trimming took off 1 base at V and 2 bases at J, with 15 bases between the two ends. The CDR3 DNA reads as TGTGCCAGTAGTATAGGGTTCAGGCGAGGGACCTACGAGCAGTACTTC. This gives the protein CASSIGFRRGTYEQYF.

This chain's CDR3 is CASTFLSARGTGELFF. Here the CDR3 DNA reads TGTGCCAGTACCTTCCTATCGGCCAGGGGAACCGGGGAGCTGTTTTTT. V and J are TRBV19 and TRBJ2-2; weak D call: TRBD1 (6 bases). Germline V gene data show CDR1 as LNHDA and CDR2 as SQIVND (reference sequence). There are 16 residues in the CDR3. V shed 7 bases and J shed 5 bases, with 20 bases lying between them.